These 5 T cell receptor beta chains were sequenced from one sample in a study of identical twins. TCRdb passed the 5' RACE reads through MiXCR, listing each CDR3 protein once. The table records about 900,000 distinct CDR3 sequences, 12% of them present only once. This same sample was also taken into another study, of yellow fever vaccine responses in identical twins.

The sample taken for sequencing was PBMCs. These receptors were collected from a woman aged 18-29 years in good health.

This chain links TRBV3-1 with TRBJ2-2; TRBD2 is a possible D gene (5 bases). V lost 0 bases to trimming and J lost 5 bases, with 19 bases between them. Germline CDR1 and CDR2: LGHDT and YNNKEL (reference sequence). The CDR3 spans 18 residues. This CDR3 reads CASSQDLEGDLPTGELFF. The CDR3 DNA reads as TGTGCCAGCAGCCAAGATCTAGAGGGAGACTTACCGACCGGGGAGCTGTTTTTT.

CDR3 nucleotide sequence: TGTGCCACCGCCGCGAGCGGCACCGGGGAGCTGTTTTTT. Translating gives CATAASGTGELFF. The V call is TRBV24-1, the J call TRBJ2-2; TRBD2 might be the D (5 bases). From germline, CDR1 is KGHDR and CDR2 SFDVKD. The CDR3 spans 13 residues. Deletions cut 9 bases from V and 4 bases from J, with 11 bases between.

This chain joins TRBV7-2 and TRBJ1-1; D unclear. The germline CDR1 and CDR2 sequences are SGHTA and FQGNSA. The CDR3 extends over 13 amino acids. V gave up 6 bases and J gave up 4 bases, with 12 bases separating them. The CDR3 protein is CASSKYSGTEAFF. CDR3 nucleotide sequence: TGTGCCAGCAGTAAATACTCTGGCACTGAAGCTTTCTTT.

This clonotype was seen a handful of times. The V gene is TRBV12-3 or TRBV12-4, the J gene TRBJ2-3, with 8 nucleotides matching TRBD2. This CDR3 is 14 amino acids long. J was trimmed by 6 bases and V by 7 bases; bases with no gene match: 9. CDR3 sequence: CASTLGGAGDTQYF. CDR3 DNA: TGTGCCAGCACCCTCGGGGGGGCCGGGGATACGCAGTATTTT.

This clonotype was seen more than once but under ten times. V is TRBV4-1 and J is TRBJ1-5; TRBD1 is a possible D gene (6 bases). Trimming took 1 base from V and 7 from J, leaving 11 bases between them. Germline CDR1 MGHRA, CDR2 YSYEKL. The CDR3 extends over 14 amino acids. This chain's CDR3 is CASSQAQGLQPQHF. CDR3 nucleotides: TGCGCCAGCAGCCAAGCTCAGGGGTTACAGCCCCAGCATTTT.